One sample yielded the 2 T cell receptor beta chains listed below, sequenced in a study of shared clonotypes between healthy human individuals (dated by TCRdb to between 2020 and 2021). Libraries were constructed by the immunoSEQ multiplex PCR assay. Sourced from immuneACCESS, this table was stored by TCRdb with only in-frame sequences that have V and J called. A share of the clones is absent; for the studies checked, an unresolved V gene accounts for under half, and the remainder has no known explanation. In this sample the table shows 2 million to 2.5 million clones, roughly 95% of which occur a single time. Roughly 0.13% of the sample comes from the top ten. The material sequenced was naive CD4+ T cells sorted from blood. In light of the paper, this sample's cell subset or site label describes: CD45RA+ positively selected. The source of these receptors is a man aged 18 to 30 in good health.

The chain is built from TRBV11-2 and TRBJ1-3; 7 positions agree with TRBD1. CDR1 is SGHAT and CDR2 is FQNNGV in the germline V gene. The CDR3 sequence is 15 residues long. J lost 1 base, V lost 5 bases, and 5 bases had no gene match. The CDR3 loop reads CASSPDRVSGNTIYF. The CDR3 nucleotides read TGTGCCAGCAGCCCCGACAGGGTGTCTGGAAACACCATATATTTT.

This clone was counted once. The chain uses TRBV28 and TRBJ2-3; either TRBD1 or TRBD2 may supply D (5 bases each). The CDR3 extends over 13 amino acids. Germline lookup yields CDR1 MDHEN and CDR2 SYDVKM. V was pared by 2 bases and J by 11 bases, with 14 bases between. CDR3 in DNA: TGTGCCAGCAGTTTAGTGAGGGGCTCCCTGCAGTATTTT. Protein: CASSLVRGSLQYF.